This is a list of T cell receptor beta chains from one sample in a study of T-cell memory formation after mild COVID-19. TCRdb fed the 5' RACE reads into MiXCR, producing one record per CDR3 protein. The data contain about 210,000 distinct CDR3 sequences, around 30% of them singletons. Sequencing was carried out using PBMCs or a T cell subset sorted from them (not recorded which). The receptors come from an adult woman who had mild COVID-19 (a few samples of this study predate the infection). Cell type and time point are not known. Both conserved end residues are part of each CDR3. D genes are given only for firm matches. Where a row states a size, it is once, few, many or the class of an expanded clone; other rows omit it.

v_call clone_size d_call cdr3_aa
TRBV2 - - CASSSRTASEQPQHF
TRBV3-1 - TRBD2 CASSASHPGLATDTQYF
TRBV7-9 - - CASSPGFDNQPQHF
TRBV12-3/TRBV12-4 - - CASTTVLTGTEAFF
TRBV12-3/TRBV12-4 - - CASRRGVADTQYF
TRBV7-9 - - CASSSRDLPYGYTF
TRBV5-1 - TRBD2 CASVPGGYEQYF
TRBV7-9 - TRBD1 CASSPRTGRRGETQYF
TRBV21-1 - - CASSFDLTGSSDIQYF
TRBV27 - TRBD1 CASRRAGQGANTQYF
TRBV7-6 once TRBD1 CASSDPDRGPYEQYF
TRBV27 - - CASRRRVGSPLHF
TRBV12-3/TRBV12-4 - TRBD1 CASSPTGTGDSYEQYF
TRBV30 few - CAWALTPNTEAFF
TRBV9 - - CASSVRGFEETQYF
TRBV7-8 - - CASSLPPWGANNEQFF
TRBV2 - TRBD1 CASSRDRESGELFF
TRBV5-1 - - CASSLDLTTKNIQYF
TRBV25-1 - TRBD1 CASSVRPGQGVKDTQYF
TRBV5-4 - TRBD2 CASSLRSGGANTQYF
TRBV6-1 - - CASSEGDRGTNTEAFF
TRBV6-2/TRBV6-3 few TRBD1 CASRRTGGGSGNQPQHF
TRBV20-1 - - CSAKRGVAGNTIYF
TRBV7-3 few - CASSPGIAQETQYF
TRBV5-6 - - CASSLWEQPQHF
TRBV5-1 few TRBD1 CASSSQGGGYNEQFF
TRBV5-1 few - CASSGTQRVYTEAFF
TRBV27 - TRBD1 CASRRTGEYEQYF
TRBV4-2 - TRBD1 CASSRAGGKRLNEQFF
TRBV24-1 - TRBD1 CATSDNPGQGTYEQYF
TRBV24-1 - - CATSESADFAEKLFF
TRBV7-8 - TRBD1 CASSWTGSPGNTIYF
TRBV4-2 - TRBD2 CASSPGLVGAYNEQFF
TRBV20-1 - TRBD2 CSARDFGGAGGRLEQFF
TRBV9 - - CASSSTPFSSDTQYF
TRBV12-3/TRBV12-4 - TRBD2 CASSLGGLAGVDTQYF
TRBV7-6 - - CASSFVYKSGELFF
TRBV5-1 - TRBD1 CASSLVPDRGNYGYTF
TRBV5-5 - - CASSLGRFLNEQFF